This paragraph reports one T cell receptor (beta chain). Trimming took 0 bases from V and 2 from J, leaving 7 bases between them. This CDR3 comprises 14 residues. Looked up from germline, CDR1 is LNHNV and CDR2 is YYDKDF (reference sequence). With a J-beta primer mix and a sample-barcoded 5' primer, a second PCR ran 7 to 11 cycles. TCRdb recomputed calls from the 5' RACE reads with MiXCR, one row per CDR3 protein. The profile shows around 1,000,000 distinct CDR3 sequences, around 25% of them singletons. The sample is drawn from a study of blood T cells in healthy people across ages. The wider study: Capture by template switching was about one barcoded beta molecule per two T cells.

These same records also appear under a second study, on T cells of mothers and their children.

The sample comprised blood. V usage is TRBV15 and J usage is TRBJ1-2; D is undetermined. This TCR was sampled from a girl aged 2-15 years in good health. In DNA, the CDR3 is TGTGCCACCAGCAGAGATCGGCAGAACTATGGCTACACCTTC. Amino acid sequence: CATSRDRQNYGYTF.